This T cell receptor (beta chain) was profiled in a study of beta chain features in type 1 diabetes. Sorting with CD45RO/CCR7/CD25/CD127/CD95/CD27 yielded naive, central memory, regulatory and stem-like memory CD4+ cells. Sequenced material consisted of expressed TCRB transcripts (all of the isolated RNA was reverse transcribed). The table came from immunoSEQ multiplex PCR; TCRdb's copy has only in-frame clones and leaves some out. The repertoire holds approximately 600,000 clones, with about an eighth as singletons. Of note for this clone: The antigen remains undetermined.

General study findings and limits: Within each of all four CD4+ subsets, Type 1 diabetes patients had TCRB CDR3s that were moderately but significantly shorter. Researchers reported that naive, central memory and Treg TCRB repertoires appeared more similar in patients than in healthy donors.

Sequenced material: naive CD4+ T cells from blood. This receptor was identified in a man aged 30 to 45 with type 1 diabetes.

CDR3 loop: CASSSPSYEQYF. The CDR3 bases are TGTGCCAGCAGCTCTCCCTCCTACGAGCAGTACTTC. This chain joins TRBV7-9 and TRBJ2-7, with D unclear. This CDR3 contains 12 residues. The V gene lost 4 bases and the J gene lost 0 bases, with 4 bases spanning the gap. Germline V CDR1 and CDR2: SEHNR, FQNEAQ (reference sequence).